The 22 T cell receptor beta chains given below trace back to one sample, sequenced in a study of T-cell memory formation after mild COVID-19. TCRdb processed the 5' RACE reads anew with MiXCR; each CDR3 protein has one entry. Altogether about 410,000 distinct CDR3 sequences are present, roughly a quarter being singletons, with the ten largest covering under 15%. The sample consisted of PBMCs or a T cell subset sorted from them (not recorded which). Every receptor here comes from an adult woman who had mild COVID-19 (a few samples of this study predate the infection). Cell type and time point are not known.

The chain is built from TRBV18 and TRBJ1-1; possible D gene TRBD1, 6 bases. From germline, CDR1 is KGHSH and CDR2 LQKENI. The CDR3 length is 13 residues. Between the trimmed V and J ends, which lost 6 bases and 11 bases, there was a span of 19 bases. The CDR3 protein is CASSPGTSEAAFF. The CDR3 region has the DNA TGTGCCAGCTCGCCCGGGACATCAGAAGCGGCTTTCTTT.

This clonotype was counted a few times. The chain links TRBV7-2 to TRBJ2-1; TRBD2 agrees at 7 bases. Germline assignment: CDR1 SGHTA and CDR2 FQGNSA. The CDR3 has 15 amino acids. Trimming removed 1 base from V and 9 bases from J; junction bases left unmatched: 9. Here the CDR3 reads CASSLVWAGVSEQFF. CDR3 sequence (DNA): TGTGCCAGCAGCTTAGTCTGGGCGGGAGTTAGTGAGCAGTTCTTC.

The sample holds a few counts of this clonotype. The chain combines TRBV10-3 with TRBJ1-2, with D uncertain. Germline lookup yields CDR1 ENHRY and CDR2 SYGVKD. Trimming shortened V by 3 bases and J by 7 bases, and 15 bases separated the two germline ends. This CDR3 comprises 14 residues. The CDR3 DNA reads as TGTGCCATCAGTGAAGAGGGTCCCTTGTTTGGCTACACCTTC. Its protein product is CAISEEGPLFGYTF.

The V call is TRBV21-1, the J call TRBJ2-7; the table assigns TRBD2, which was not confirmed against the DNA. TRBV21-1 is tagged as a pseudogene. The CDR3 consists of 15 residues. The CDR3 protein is CASSKVLGRGREQYF. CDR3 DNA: TGTGCCAGCAGCAAAGTGTTAGGTCGAGGGAGAGAGCAGTACTTC.

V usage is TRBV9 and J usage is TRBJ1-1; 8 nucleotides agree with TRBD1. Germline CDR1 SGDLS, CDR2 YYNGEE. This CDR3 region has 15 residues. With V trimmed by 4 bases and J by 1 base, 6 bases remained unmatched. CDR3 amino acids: CASSTRTGPNTEAFF. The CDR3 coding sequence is TGTGCCAGCAGCACCCGGACAGGGCCGAACACTGAAGCTTTCTTT.

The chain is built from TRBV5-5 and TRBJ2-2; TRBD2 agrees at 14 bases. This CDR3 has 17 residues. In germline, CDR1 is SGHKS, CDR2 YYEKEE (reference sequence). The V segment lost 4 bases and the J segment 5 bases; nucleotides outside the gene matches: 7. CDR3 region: CASSRGLAGVRTGELFF. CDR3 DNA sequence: TGTGCCAGCAGCCGGGGACTAGCGGGAGTAAGGACCGGGGAGCTGTTTTTT.

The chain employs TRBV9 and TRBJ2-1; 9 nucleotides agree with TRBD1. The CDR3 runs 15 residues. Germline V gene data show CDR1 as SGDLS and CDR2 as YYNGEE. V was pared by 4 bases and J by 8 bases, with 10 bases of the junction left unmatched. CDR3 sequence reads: CASSHSRTGEHEQFF. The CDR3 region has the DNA TGTGCCAGCAGCCATTCAAGGACAGGGGAGCATGAGCAGTTCTTC.

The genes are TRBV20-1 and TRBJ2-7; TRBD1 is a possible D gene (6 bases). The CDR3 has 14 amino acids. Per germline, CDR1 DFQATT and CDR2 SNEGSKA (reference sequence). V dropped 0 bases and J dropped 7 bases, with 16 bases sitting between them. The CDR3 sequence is CSARDRDTYVEQYF. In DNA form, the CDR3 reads TGCAGTGCTAGAGACCGGGACACCTACGTAGAGCAGTACTTC.

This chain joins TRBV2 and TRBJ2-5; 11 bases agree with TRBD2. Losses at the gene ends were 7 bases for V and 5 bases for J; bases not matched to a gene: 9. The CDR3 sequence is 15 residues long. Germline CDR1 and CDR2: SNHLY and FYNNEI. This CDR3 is CASTETSGAGETQYF. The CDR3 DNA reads TGTGCCAGCACCGAGACTAGCGGGGCGGGGGAGACCCAGTACTTC. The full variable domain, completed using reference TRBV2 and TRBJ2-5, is EPEVTQTPSHQVTQMGQEVILRCVPISNHLYFYWYRQILGQKVEFLVSFYNNEISEKSEIFDDQFSVERPDGSNFTLKIRSTKLEDSAMYFCASTETSGAGETQYFGPGTRLLVL.

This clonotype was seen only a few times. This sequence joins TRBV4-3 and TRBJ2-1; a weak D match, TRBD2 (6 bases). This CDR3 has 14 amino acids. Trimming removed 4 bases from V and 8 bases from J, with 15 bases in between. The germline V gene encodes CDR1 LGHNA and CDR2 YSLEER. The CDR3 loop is CASSRREIGHEQFF. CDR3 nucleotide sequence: TGCGCCAGCAGCCGACGGGAGATTGGTCATGAGCAGTTCTTC.

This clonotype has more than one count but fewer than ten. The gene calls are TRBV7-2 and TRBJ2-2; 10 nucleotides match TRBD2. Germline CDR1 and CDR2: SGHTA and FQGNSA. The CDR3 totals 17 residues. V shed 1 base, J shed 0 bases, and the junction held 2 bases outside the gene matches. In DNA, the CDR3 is TGTGCCAGCAGCTTAGGAGCGGGGGGGCCGAACACCGGGGAGCTGTTTTTT. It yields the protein CASSLGAGGPNTGELFF. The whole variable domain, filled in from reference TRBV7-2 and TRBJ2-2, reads GAGVSQSPSNKVTEKGKDVELRCDPISGHTALYWYRQSLGQGLEFLIYFQGNSAPDKSGLPSDRFSAERTGGSVSTLTIQRTQQEDSAVYLCASSLGAGGPNTGELFFGEGSRLTVL.

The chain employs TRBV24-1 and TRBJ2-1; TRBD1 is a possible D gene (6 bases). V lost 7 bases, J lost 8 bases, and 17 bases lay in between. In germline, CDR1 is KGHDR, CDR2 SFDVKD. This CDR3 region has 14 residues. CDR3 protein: CATSPGQLFDEQFF. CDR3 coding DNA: TGTGCCACCAGCCCGGGACAATTGTTTGATGAGCAGTTCTTC.

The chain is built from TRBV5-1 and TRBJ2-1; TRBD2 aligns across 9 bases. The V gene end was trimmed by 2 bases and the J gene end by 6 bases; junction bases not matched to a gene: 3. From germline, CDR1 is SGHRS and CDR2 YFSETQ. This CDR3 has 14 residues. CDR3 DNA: TGCGCCAGCAGCTTTTTGCGGGAGGGCAATGAGCAGTTCTTC. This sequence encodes CASSFLREGNEQFF.

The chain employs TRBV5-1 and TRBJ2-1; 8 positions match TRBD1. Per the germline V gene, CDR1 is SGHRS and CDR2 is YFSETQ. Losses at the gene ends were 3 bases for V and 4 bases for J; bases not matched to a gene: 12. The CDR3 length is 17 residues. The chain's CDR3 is CASSSIDRGRGYNEQFF. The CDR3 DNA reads TGCGCCAGCAGCTCGATCGACAGGGGAAGAGGGTACAATGAGCAGTTCTTC.

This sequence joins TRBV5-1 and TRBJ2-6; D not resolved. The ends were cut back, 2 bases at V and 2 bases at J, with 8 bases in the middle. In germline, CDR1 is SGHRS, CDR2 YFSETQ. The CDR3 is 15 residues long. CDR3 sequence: CASSLGDTGANVLTF. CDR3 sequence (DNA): TGCGCCAGCAGCTTAGGAGACACTGGGGCCAACGTCCTGACTTTC.

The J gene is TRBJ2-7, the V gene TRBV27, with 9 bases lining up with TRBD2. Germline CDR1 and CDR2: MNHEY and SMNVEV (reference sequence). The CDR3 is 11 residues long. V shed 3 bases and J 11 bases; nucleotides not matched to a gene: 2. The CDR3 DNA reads TGTGCCAGCAGTTTTGGACTAGCGAAGTACTTC. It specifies CASSFGLAKYF.

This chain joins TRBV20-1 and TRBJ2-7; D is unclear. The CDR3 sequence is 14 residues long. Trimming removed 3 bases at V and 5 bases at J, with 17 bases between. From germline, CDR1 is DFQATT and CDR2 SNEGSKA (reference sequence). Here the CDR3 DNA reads TGCAGTGCTAGTTGGAGACTGCAGATAGACGAGCAGTACTTC. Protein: CSASWRLQIDEQYF.

CDR3 DNA sequence: TGTGCCAGCAGCCCGACAGGGTTGGAGCAGCCCCAGCATTTT. Amino acid sequence: CASSPTGLEQPQHF. The chain carries TRBV12-3 or TRBV12-4 and TRBJ1-5, with 7 bases matching TRBD1. The CDR3 length is 14 residues. The ends lost 6 bases at V and 7 bases at J; junction bases unmatched: 9.

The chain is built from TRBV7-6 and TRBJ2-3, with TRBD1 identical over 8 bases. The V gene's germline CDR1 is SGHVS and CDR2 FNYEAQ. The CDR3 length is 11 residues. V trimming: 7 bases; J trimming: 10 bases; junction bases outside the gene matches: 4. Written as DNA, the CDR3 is TGTGCCAGCACGGACAGGGTTGCGCAGTATTTT. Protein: CASTDRVAQYF.

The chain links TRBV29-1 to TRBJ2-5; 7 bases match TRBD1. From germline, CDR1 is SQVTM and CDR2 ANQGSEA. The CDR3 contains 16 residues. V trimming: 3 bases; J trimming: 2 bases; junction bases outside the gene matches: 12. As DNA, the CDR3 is TGCAGCGTTGAGGGGATTGAGGACAGGCAACAAGAGACCCAGTACTTC. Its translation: CSVEGIEDRQQETQYF.

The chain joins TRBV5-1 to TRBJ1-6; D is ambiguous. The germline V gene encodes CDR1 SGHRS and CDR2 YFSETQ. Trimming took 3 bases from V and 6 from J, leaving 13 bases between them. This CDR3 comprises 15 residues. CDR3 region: CASSSFNDLNSPLHF. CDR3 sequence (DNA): TGCGCCAGCAGCTCCTTCAACGACCTTAATTCACCCCTCCACTTT. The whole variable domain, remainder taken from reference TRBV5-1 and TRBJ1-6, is KAGVTQTPRYLIKTRGQQVTLSCSPISGHRSVSWYQQTPGQGLQFLFEYFSETQRNKGNFPGRFSGRQFSNSRSEMNVSTLELGDSALYLCASSSFNDLNSPLHFGNGTRLTVT.

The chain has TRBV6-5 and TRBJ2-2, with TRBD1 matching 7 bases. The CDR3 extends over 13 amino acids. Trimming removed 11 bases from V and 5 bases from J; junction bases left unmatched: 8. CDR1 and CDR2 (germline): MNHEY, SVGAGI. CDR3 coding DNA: TGTGCCGTTCAGGGGGATCGGACCGGGGAGCTGTTTTTT. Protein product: CAVQGDRTGELFF.